This TCR beta chain derives from a study of response to subunit inactivated influenza vaccine. Findings of the study overall: Seasonal influenza vaccination, on each occasion, was suggested by the authors to recruit few new T cells.

The CDR3 loop spans 12 amino acids. Germline V gene sequence: CDR1 SQVTM, CDR2 ANQGSEA. Trimming took off 3 bases at V and 7 bases at J, with 12 bases between the two ends. This clonotype showed up just a few times. The antigen is not known. TCRdb processed the RT-PCR reads anew with MiXCR; each CDR3 protein has one entry. Of 250,000 to 350,000 distinct CDR3 sequences listed, 20% to 25% are singletons. The input for sequencing was PBMCs from blood, taken roughly 20 months after vaccination. V is TRBV29-1 and J is TRBJ1-1; the D gene is possibly TRBD1 (6 bases). The receptor was derived from a man aged 50 to 69 who received an inactivated influenza vaccine. The CDR3 spells CSVDRGPGEAFF. DNA of the CDR3: TGCAGCGTTGACAGGGGTCCCGGTGAAGCTTTCTTT.